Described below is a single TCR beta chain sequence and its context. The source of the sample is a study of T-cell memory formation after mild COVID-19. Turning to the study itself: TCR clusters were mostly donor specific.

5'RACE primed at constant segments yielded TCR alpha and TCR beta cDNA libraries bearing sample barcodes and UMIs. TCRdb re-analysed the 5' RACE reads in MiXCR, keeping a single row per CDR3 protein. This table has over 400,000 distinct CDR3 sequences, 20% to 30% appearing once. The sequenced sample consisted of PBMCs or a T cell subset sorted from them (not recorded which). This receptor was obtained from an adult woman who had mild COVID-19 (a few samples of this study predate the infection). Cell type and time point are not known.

CDR3: CASSEQVRDRSPLHF. The CDR3 DNA reads TGTGCCAGCAGTGAACAGGTCAGGGATAGGTCACCCCTCCACTTT. The rearrangement links TRBV2 to TRBJ1-6, with D possibly matching TRBD1 (5 bases). CDR1 and CDR2 from the germline V gene are SNHLY and FYNNEI. Trimming left V 2 bases short and J 10 bases short, with 15 bases between. The CDR3 loop spans 15 amino acids.